This T cell receptor (beta chain) stems from a study of response to subunit inactivated influenza vaccine. Regarding the study as a whole: Authors suggested each seasonal flu vaccination may recruit only limited numbers of new T cells.

This clonotype was recorded many times. Its cognate antigen is unknown. MiXCR, run by TCRdb on the RT-PCR reads, gives a single entry per CDR3 protein. Among approximately 230,000 distinct CDR3 sequences, 10% to 15% were seen once, and the ten largest hold 7.8%. The germline V gene has CDR1 MDHEN and CDR2 SYDVKM. The V gene end was trimmed by 3 bases and the J gene end by 4 bases; junction bases not matched to a gene: 4. CDR3 size: 14 residues. Specimen: non-naive T cells sorted from PBMCs, collected 14 days before vaccination. The receptor's source is a middle-aged man who received an inactivated influenza vaccine. This rearrangement joins TRBV28 to TRBJ2-3; TRBD2 agrees at 7 bases. The DNA of the CDR3 is TGTGCCAGCAGTTTCTCGGCGGGAGCAGATACGCAGTATTTT. It encodes CASSFSAGADTQYF. The entire variable domain, with the rest obtained from reference TRBV28 and TRBJ2-3, is as follows: DVKVTQSSRYLVKRTGEKVFLECVQDMDHENMFWYRQDPGLGLRLIYFSYDVKMKEKGDIPEGYSVSREKKERFSLILESASTNQTSMYLCASSFSAGADTQYFGPGTRLTVL.